The 18 T cell receptor beta chains below all came from one sample that was sequenced in a study of PD-L1 blockade in urothelial cancer. The data were produced by immunoSEQ multiplex PCR, yet TCRdb's version contains in-frame clones alone and is incomplete. The profile covers about 110,000 clones, with about 85% appearing a single time and about 2.3% taken by the ten largest. Sample: PBMCs, taken around atezolizumab (anti-PD-L1) treatment. The receptors here all came from a man in his fifties or sixties with urothelial cancer.

V usage is TRBV19 and J usage is TRBJ2-1; 8 bases align to TRBD2. This CDR3 region has 15 residues. With V trimmed by 4 bases and J by 3 bases, 5 bases remained unmatched. Germline CDR1 LNHDA, CDR2 SQIVND (reference sequence). CDR3 in amino acids: CASSRTSSSYNEQFF. The CDR3 bases are TGTGCCAGTAGTAGGACTAGCTCTAGCTACAATGAGCAGTTCTTC.

The V and J genes are TRBV5-1 and TRBJ2-5; TRBD2 aligns across 7 bases. This CDR3 region has 16 residues. V shed 0 bases, J shed 5 bases, and the junction held 10 bases outside the gene matches. CDR1 is SGHRS and CDR2 is YFSETQ in the germline V gene. CDR3: CASSLAFAGVGETQYF. CDR3 coding DNA: TGCGCCAGCAGCTTGGCCTTCGCGGGAGTGGGCGAGACCCAGTACTTC.

The chain employs TRBV27 and TRBJ2-3; 11 nucleotides align to TRBD2. The CDR3 covers 14 residues. Germline CDR1 reads MNHEY; CDR2 reads SMNVEV (reference sequence). The junction had 4 bases not matched to a gene; V was cut back by 7 bases and J by 4 bases. In DNA, the CDR3 is TGTGCCAGCAACCCGGGACTAGCGGCAGATACGCAGTATTTT. Protein sequence: CASNPGLAADTQYF.

This clone was recorded many times. The genes are TRBV2 and TRBJ2-7; unclear D gene. Germline loops: CDR1 SNHLY, CDR2 FYNNEI. The V and J ends lost 2 bases and 7 bases respectively, with 12 bases between them. The CDR3 is 13 amino acids. The CDR3 protein is CASSERQKLEQYF. CDR3 sequence (DNA): TGTGCCAGCAGTGAACGCCAAAAACTAGAGCAGTACTTC.

This chain joins TRBV6-5 and TRBJ2-7, with 12 bases aligning to TRBD2. The CDR3 loop spans 15 amino acids. V lost 6 bases, J lost 4 bases, and 7 bases stayed unmatched. Germline V gene data show CDR1 as MNHEY and CDR2 as SVGAGI. This CDR3 reads CASSLITSGRYEQYF. CDR3 bases: TGTGCCAGCAGCCTCATTACTAGCGGGAGGTACGAGCAGTACTTC.

The gene calls are TRBV7-9 and TRBJ2-7; 9 positions match TRBD1. The V segment lost 3 bases and the J segment 3 bases; nucleotides outside the gene matches: 6. CDR1 is SEHNR, CDR2 FQNEAQ, per germline (reference sequence). The CDR3 totals 15 residues. This CDR3 reads CASSLEGTGLYEQYF. CDR3 bases: TGTGCCAGCAGCTTGGAGGGGACAGGGCTCTACGAGCAGTACTTC. Filled out from reference TRBV7-9 and TRBJ2-7, the complete variable domain reads DTGVSQNPRHKITKRGQNVTFRCDPISEHNRLYWYRQTLGQGPEFLTYFQNEAQLEKSRLLSDRFSAERPKGSFSTLEIQRTEQGDSAMYLCASSLEGTGLYEQYFGPGTRLTVT.

The chain couples TRBV6-6 to TRBJ1-6; D ambiguous. V lost 6 bases and J 8 bases, leaving 5 bases between the germline ends. This CDR3 region has 11 residues. Germline V lookup: CDR1 MNHNY, CDR2 SVGAGI (reference sequence). In DNA form, the CDR3 reads TGTGCCAGCAGCCCTGATTCACCCCTCCACTTT. It is translated as CASSPDSPLHF.

This clone was counted between two and nine times. The V call is TRBV6-5, the J call TRBJ2-5; D is uncertain. V lost 0 bases and J lost 4, with 12 bases in between. The CDR3 is 15 amino acids. Per germline, CDR1 MNHEY and CDR2 SVGAGI. The CDR3 loop is CASSYSQVLRETQYF. The CDR3 bases are TGTGCCAGCAGTTACTCGCAGGTCCTCCGAGAGACCCAGTACTTC.

This chain connects TRBV6-1 to TRBJ2-1; the D gene is possibly TRBD1 (6 bases). V was pared by 0 bases and J by 0 bases, with 9 bases between. CDR1 and CDR2 (germline): MNHNS, SASEGT. The length of the CDR3 is 16 residues. The CDR3 here is CASSEAGTNSYNEQFF. CDR3 nucleotides: TGTGCCAGCAGTGAAGCGGGGACAAACTCCTACAATGAGCAGTTCTTC.

The chain recombines TRBV25-1 with TRBJ1-1, with 8 bases lining up with TRBD1. V lost 6 bases to trimming and J lost 5 bases; unmatched junction nucleotides: 5. Germline CDR1 MGHDK, CDR2 SYGVNS. The length of the CDR3 is 13 residues. The CDR3 DNA sequence: TGTGCCAGCAGACGACAGGGGTGGACTGAAGCTTTCTTT. As protein: CASRRQGWTEAFF.

V is TRBV28 and J is TRBJ1-1; 8 bases fit TRBD1. Germline V gene sequence: CDR1 MDHEN, CDR2 SYDVKM. This CDR3 is built from 16 residues. The junction had 8 bases not matched to a gene; V was cut back by 5 bases and J by 0 bases. The CDR3, as DNA: TGTGCCAGCAGTGGGCTGACAGGGGATATGAACACTGAAGCTTTCTTT. Translated: CASSGLTGDMNTEAFF. The full variable domain, completed using reference TRBV28 and TRBJ1-1, is DVKVTQSSRYLVKRTGEKVFLECVQDMDHENMFWYRQDPGLGLRLIYFSYDVKMKEKGDIPEGYSVSREKKERFSLILESASTNQTSMYLCASSGLTGDMNTEAFFGQGTRLTVV.

The rearrangement uses TRBV14 and TRBJ2-7, with D tentatively TRBD1 (6 bases). The CDR3 runs to 12 residues. Germline V gene lookup returns CDR1 SGHDN and CDR2 FVKESK. Trimming stripped 6 bases from V and 5 bases from J, with 11 bases between. The CDR3: CASSWGHHEQYF. CDR3 in DNA: TGTGCCAGCAGTTGGGGGCACCACGAGCAGTACTTC.

The chain uses TRBV5-1 and TRBJ1-1; D not resolved. The germline CDR1 and CDR2 sequences are SGHRS and YFSETQ. V gave up 0 bases and J gave up 5 bases, with 17 bases separating them. This CDR3 spans 16 amino acids. The CDR3 coding sequence is TGCGCCAGCAGCTTGGTTCCCGTAGGTTACGGGACTGAAGCTTTCTTT. Translation gives CASSLVPVGYGTEAFF.

The chain recombines TRBV6-5 with TRBJ1-6, with D uncertain. Germline CDR1 reads MNHEY; CDR2 reads SVGAGI. Trimming cost V 2 bases and J 8 bases, with 4 bases left between them. The CDR3 length is 12 residues. The CDR3 DNA reads as TGTGCCAGCAGTTACACGGATTCACCCCTCCACTTT. It translates to CASSYTDSPLHF.

DNA for the CDR3: TGTGCCAGCAGCCTGCGGACAGGGCAAGAGACCCAGTACTTC. Protein product: CASSLRTGQETQYF. This chain connects TRBV7-2 to TRBJ2-5, with 8 bases lining up with TRBD1. The CDR3 runs to 14 residues. The J segment lost 2 bases and the V segment lost 5 bases, leaving 4 bases of the junction unmatched. Per the germline V gene, CDR1 is SGHTA and CDR2 is FQGNSA.

This sequence joins TRBV19 and TRBJ2-2; TRBD1 aligns across 8 bases. This CDR3 spans 15 amino acids. CDR1 is LNHDA and CDR2 is SQIVND in the germline V gene (reference sequence). The V segment lost 6 bases and the J segment 3 bases; nucleotides outside the gene matches: 6. CDR3 coding DNA: TGTGCCAGTAGAGGACAGGGTCGGGACACCGGGGAGCTGTTTTTT. Encoded protein: CASRGQGRDTGELFF.

The chain combines TRBV19 with TRBJ1-6; D might be TRBD1 (5 bases). The CDR3 is 14 amino acids. Trimming pared 2 bases from V and 7 bases from J, leaving 9 bases between. Germline V gene data show CDR1 as LNHDA and CDR2 as SQIVND (reference sequence). The CDR3 DNA follows: TGTGCCAGTAGTATACAGCAGGGAAATTCACCCCTCCACTTT. It encodes CASSIQQGNSPLHF.

The rearrangement uses TRBV4-2 and TRBJ1-6, with D maybe TRBD1 (6 bases). V lost 5 bases and J 7 bases, leaving 18 bases between the germline ends. The CDR3 is made up of 16 amino acids. Germline V gene lookup returns CDR1 LGHNA and CDR2 YNFKEQ. CDR3 nucleotides: TGTGCCAGCAGCTTTGGAGACAGGTCAAGGAATTCACCCCTCCACTTT. The encoded protein is CASSFGDRSRNSPLHF.